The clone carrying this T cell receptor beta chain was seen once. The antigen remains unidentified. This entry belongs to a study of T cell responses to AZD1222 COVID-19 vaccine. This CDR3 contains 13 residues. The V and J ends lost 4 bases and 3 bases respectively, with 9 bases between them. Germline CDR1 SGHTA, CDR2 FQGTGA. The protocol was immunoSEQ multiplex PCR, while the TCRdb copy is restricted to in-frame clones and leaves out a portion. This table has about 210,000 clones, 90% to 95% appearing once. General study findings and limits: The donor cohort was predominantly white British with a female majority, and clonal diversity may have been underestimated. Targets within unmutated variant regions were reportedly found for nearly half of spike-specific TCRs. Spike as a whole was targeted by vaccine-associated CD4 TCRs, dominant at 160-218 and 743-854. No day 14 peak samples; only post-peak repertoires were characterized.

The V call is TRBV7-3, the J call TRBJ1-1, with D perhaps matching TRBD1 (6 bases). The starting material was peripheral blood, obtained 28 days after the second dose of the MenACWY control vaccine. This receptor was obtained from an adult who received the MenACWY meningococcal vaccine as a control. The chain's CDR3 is CASSSDSYTEAFF. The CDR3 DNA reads TGTGCCAGCAGCTCGGACAGCTACACTGAAGCTTTCTTT.